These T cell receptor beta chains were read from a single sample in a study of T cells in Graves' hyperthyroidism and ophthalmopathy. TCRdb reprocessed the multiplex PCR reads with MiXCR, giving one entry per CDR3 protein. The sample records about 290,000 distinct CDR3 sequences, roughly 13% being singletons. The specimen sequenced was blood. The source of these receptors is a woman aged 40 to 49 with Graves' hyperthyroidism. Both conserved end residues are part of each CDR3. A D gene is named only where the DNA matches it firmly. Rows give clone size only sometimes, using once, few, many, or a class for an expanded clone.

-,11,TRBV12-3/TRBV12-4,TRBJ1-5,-,TGTGCCAGCAGTAGGGGGGAGCCCCAGCATTTT,CASSRGEPQHF
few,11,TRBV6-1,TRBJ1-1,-,TGTGCCAGCTGTGCTGCCGGGAAAGCTTTCTTT,CASCAAGKAFF
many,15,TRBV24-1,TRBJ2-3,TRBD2,TGTGCCACCAGTGGCCCGACTAGCGGGATGGATACGCAGTATTTT,CATSGPTSGMDTQYF
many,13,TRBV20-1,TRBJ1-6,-,TGCAGTGCTCTTGAGGGGACTAATTCACCCCTCCACTTT,CSALEGTNSPLHF
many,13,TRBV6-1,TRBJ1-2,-,TGTGCCAGCGGCCCGGGGGCGGACTATGGCTACACCTTC,CASGPGADYGYTF
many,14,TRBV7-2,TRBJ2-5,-,TGTGCCAGCAGCGACAACGGGGGTGGGGGGACCCAGTACTTC,CASSDNGGGGTQYF
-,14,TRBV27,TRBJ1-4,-,TGTGCCAGCAGAAAGAAGGCAACTAATGAAAAACTGTTTTTT,CASRKKATNEKLFF
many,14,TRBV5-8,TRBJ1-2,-,TGTGCCAGCAGGGCCGGAAGGGACCCAAATGGCTACACCTTC,CASRAGRDPNGYTF
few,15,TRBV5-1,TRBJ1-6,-,TGCGCCAGCAGCAGGGGGGACAAGGGGAATTCACCCCTCCACTTT,CASSRGDKGNSPLHF
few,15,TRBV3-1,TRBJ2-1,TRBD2,TGTGCCAGCAGCCAAATGCCTAGCGGCTACAATGAGCAGTTCTTC,CASSQMPSGYNEQFF
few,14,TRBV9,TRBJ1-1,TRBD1,TGTGCCAGCAGTAAGACAGGGGTAAACACTGAAGCTTTCTTT,CASSKTGVNTEAFF
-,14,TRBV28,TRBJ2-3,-,TGTGCCAGCAGTCCTGAGTACCGCACAGATACGCAGTATTTT,CASSPEYRTDTQYF